This T cell receptor beta chain was found in a study of T cells in Graves' hyperthyroidism and ophthalmopathy. Study context: Peripheral blood draws took place at initial diagnosis, ahead of any treatment.

Amplified TCR beta CDR3 regions derived from RNA transcripts. Researchers ran a first-round RT-PCR on the TCR CDR3 using the HTBI primer set. TCRdb reprocessed the multiplex PCR reads with MiXCR, giving one entry per CDR3 protein. The sample consists of about 380,000 distinct CDR3 sequences, roughly 12% of them appearing once. This CDR3 is built from 13 residues. Germline values: CDR1 SGDLS, CDR2 YYNGEE. V was pared by 1 base and J by 3 bases, with 7 bases between. This clonotype was picked up many times. Its antigen is not known. Whole-study results and caveats: The authors' 13 V-J model separated ophthalmopathy from stable hyperthyroidism. Among clonotypes expanded in thyroid above 0.001, most were also found in blood.

The sequence derives from a man younger than 45 with Graves' hyperthyroidism that later progressed to Graves' ophthalmopathy. V and J are TRBV9 and TRBJ1-1; D is unresolved. Sequencing was done on a sample of blood. Here the CDR3 reads CASSVSPDTEAFF. The CDR3 DNA sequence: TGTGCCAGCAGCGTATCGCCGGACACTGAAGCTTTCTTT.